The next 24 T cell receptor beta chains were all read from a single sample in a study of CD8 T cells in ankylosing spondylitis. TCRdb re-derived calls from the 5' RACE reads in MiXCR, one entry per CDR3 protein. This sample has some 54,000 distinct CDR3 sequences; roughly 7.4% occur once, and the top ten carry 8% to 9.5%. The sample taken for sequencing was blood, either unsorted or a sorted T cell fraction (not recorded which). Receptor source: a female donor with ankylosing spondylitis or in good health (not recorded which).

This clonotype came up many times. The rearrangement links TRBV12-3 or TRBV12-4 to TRBJ1-1; tentative D call: TRBD1 (5 bases). V lost 2 bases and J lost 3, with 13 bases in between. CDR3 length: 15 amino acids. This CDR3 is CASSLSEGPDTEAFF. The CDR3 DNA reads as TGTGCCAGCAGTTTATCTGAGGGGCCAGACACTGAAGCTTTCTTT.

This clonotype was seen ten or more times. One end of the junction fails to match germline, which may point to a read error. The chain combines TRBV12-3 or TRBV12-4 with TRBJ1-4; 10 bases match TRBD1. The CDR3 totals 14 residues. CDR3 loop: CASSLGQGVEKLFF. The CDR3 DNA follows: TGTGCCAGCAGCTTAGGACAGGGGGTTGAAAAACTGTTTTTT.

In this sample, this clonotype turned up a few times. The V gene is TRBV7-2, the J gene TRBJ1-1, with a weak D call TRBD1 (6 bases). The CDR3 runs to 17 residues. Germline V gives CDR1 SGHTA, CDR2 FQGNSA. Trimming took off 1 base at V and 0 bases at J, with 15 bases between the two ends. Here the CDR3 reads CASSLVGVGGLNTEAFF. The DNA for the CDR3 is TGTGCCAGCAGCTTAGTGGGGGTAGGGGGACTGAACACTGAAGCTTTCTTT.

This clonotype came up many times. CDR3 coding DNA: TGCAGTGCTGGTGGGGGTGTCGGTGAGCAGTTCTTC. As protein: CSAGGGVGEQFF. V usage is TRBV20-1 and J usage is TRBJ2-1; perhaps D is TRBD1 or TRBD2 (5 bases each). CDR3 length equals 12 residues. V dropped 5 bases and J dropped 9 bases, with 14 bases sitting between them. Germline V CDR1 and CDR2: DFQATT, SNEGSKA (reference sequence).

A few counts support this clonotype. V is TRBV11-2 and J is TRBJ1-5, with D unclear. CDR3 length: 14 amino acids. CDR1 is SGHAT, CDR2 FQNNGV, per germline. V lost 2 bases to trimming and J lost 2 bases, with 7 bases between them. Here the CDR3 reads CASSLSGGNQPQHF. DNA of the CDR3: TGTGCCAGCAGCTTATCAGGCGGCAATCAGCCCCAGCATTTT. The whole variable domain, remainder taken from reference TRBV11-2 and TRBJ1-5, is EAGVAQSPRYKIIEKRQSVAFWCNPISGHATLYWYQQILGQGPKLLIQFQNNGVVDDSQLPKDRFSAERLKGVDSTLKIQPAKLEDSAVYLCASSLSGGNQPQHFGDGTRLSIL.

This clonotype was detected only a few times. V usage is TRBV5-1 and J usage is TRBJ1-2; 7 bases map to TRBD1. The V segment lost 0 bases and the J segment 6 bases; nucleotides outside the gene matches: 8. CDR1 is SGHRS, CDR2 YFSETQ, per germline. The CDR3 runs 15 residues. The CDR3 bases are TGCGCCAGCAGCTTGGCCCCAGACAGGGAAAATGGCTACACCTTC. It codes for CASSLAPDRENGYTF.

The sample holds many counts of this clonotype. V is TRBV7-2 and J is TRBJ2-3; 12 nucleotides align to TRBD2. The CDR3 consists of 16 residues. Germline CDR1 and CDR2: SGHTA and FQGNSA. V shed 5 bases, J shed 5 bases, and the junction held 8 bases outside the gene matches. CDR3 protein: CASSPNSGLAGDTQYF. Written as DNA, the CDR3 is TGTGCCAGCAGCCCAAACTCGGGACTAGCGGGAGATACGCAGTATTTT.

In its sample, this clonotype was seen a few times. The CDR3 DNA reads as TGTGCCAGCAGCTTAGACCCTTCCAGGGGGCTCGAGCAGTACTTC. This gives the protein CASSLDPSRGLEQYF. V is TRBV7-2 and J is TRBJ2-7; the match to TRBD1 covers 8 bases. The CDR3 runs 15 residues. The V gene end was trimmed by 1 base and the J gene end by 6 bases; junction bases not matched to a gene: 8. The V gene's germline CDR1 is SGHTA and CDR2 FQGNSA.

This clonotype was recorded many times. The chain uses TRBV20-1 and TRBJ2-1, with TRBD2 identical over 7 bases. CDR1 and CDR2 (germline): DFQATT, SNEGSKA (reference sequence). The CDR3 sequence is 15 residues long. V lost 5 bases to trimming and J lost 0 bases; unmatched junction nucleotides: 7. CDR3 in amino acids: CSARDYASSYNEQFF. Written as DNA, the CDR3 is TGCAGTGCTCGGGACTATGCGAGCTCCTACAATGAGCAGTTCTTC.

This clonotype has ten or more counts. The chain joins TRBV20-1 to TRBJ1-5; the match to TRBD1 covers 7 bases. J gave up 6 bases and V 3 bases, and 11 bases lay outside the gene matches. The germline V gene encodes CDR1 DFQATT and CDR2 SNEGSKA (reference sequence). This CDR3 region has 15 residues. The CDR3 nucleotides are TGCAGTGCTAGTACCCCTGACAGGGCCAGTCAGCCCCAGCATTTT. Translation gives CSASTPDRASQPQHF.

This clonotype was detected many times. In DNA, the CDR3 is TGCAGTGCTAGAGATCCCGGACAGGGACGGGGCACCGGGGAGCTGTTTTTT. This translates into CSARDPGQGRGTGELFF. The V and J genes are TRBV20-1 and TRBJ2-2; 8 bases are a match to TRBD1. The CDR3 totals 17 residues. The V gene's germline CDR1 is DFQATT and CDR2 SNEGSKA (reference sequence). V was pared by 0 bases and J by 4 bases, with 10 bases of the junction left unmatched.

V is TRBV10-3 and J is TRBJ1-3; no reliable D call. The CDR3 loop spans 16 amino acids. Germline CDR1 and CDR2: ENHRY and SYGVKD. V gave up 8 bases and J gave up 0 bases, with 17 bases separating them. The CDR3 loop is CAIDNDGVASGNTIYF. CDR3 sequence (DNA): TGTGCCATCGACAACGACGGGGTAGCCTCTGGAAACACCATATATTTT.

This clonotype was seen many times. The chain has TRBV5-1 and TRBJ1-1; D not resolved. Germline CDR1 reads SGHRS; CDR2 reads YFSETQ. V was pared by 0 bases and J by 0 bases, with 9 bases between. The CDR3 spans 15 residues. CDR3 DNA: TGCGCCAGCAGCTTGGGGTCTGGGATGAACACTGAAGCTTTCTTT. The encoded protein is CASSLGSGMNTEAFF.

This clonotype was seen repeatedly, ten times or more. V is TRBV12-5 and J is TRBJ2-2; D not certain. The V gene's germline CDR1 is LGHNT and CDR2 FRNRAP. The CDR3 contains 14 residues. The germline V and J ends were trimmed by 6 bases and 5 bases, with 13 bases remaining between them. The CDR3 nucleotides are TGTGCTAGTGGCTCCCTCACTCGAACCGGGGAGCTGTTTTTT. Encoded protein: CASGSLTRTGELFF.

This clonotype was observed many times. V is TRBV30 and J is TRBJ2-7, with 8 nucleotides matching TRBD1. Germline V gene data show CDR1 as GTSNPN and CDR2 as SVGIG (reference sequence). V lost 3 bases, J lost 0 bases, and 4 bases stayed unmatched. CDR3 length equals 14 residues. CDR3 amino acids: CAWRSGTGSYEQYF. The DNA of the CDR3 is TGTGCCTGGAGGTCCGGGACAGGCTCCTACGAGCAGTACTTC.

In this sample, this clonotype turned up many times. The chain recombines TRBV6-5 with TRBJ1-3; D unclear. This CDR3 contains 17 residues. V was pared by 0 bases and J by 0 bases, with 12 bases between. Germline assignment: CDR1 MNHEY and CDR2 SVGAGI. In DNA form, the CDR3 reads TGTGCCAGCAGTTACTCTGGACCGGCCTTCTCTGGAAACACCATATATTTT. Protein product: CASSYSGPAFSGNTIYF.

This clonotype occurred many times. The chain has TRBV28 and TRBJ2-1, with a tentative D call TRBD2 (5 bases). V shed 5 bases and J shed 7 bases, with 15 bases lying between them. The CDR3 has 14 residues. Germline CDR1 is MDHEN and CDR2 is SYDVKM. CDR3 sequence: CASSLVGDWNEQFF. In DNA, the CDR3 is TGTGCCAGCAGTCTAGTCGGGGATTGGAATGAGCAGTTCTTC.

This clonotype was counted between two and nine times. The chain has TRBV6-2 or TRBV6-3 and TRBJ2-1; 9 bases agree with TRBD2. Per the germline V gene, CDR1 is MNHEY and CDR2 is SVGEGT. The CDR3 consists of 14 residues. V lost 8 bases and J lost 4; bases outside the gene matches: 6. The CDR3 spells CASCWRGGYNEQFF. CDR3 nucleotides: TGTGCCAGCTGCTGGCGGGGGGGATACAATGAGCAGTTCTTC.

This clonotype was counted ten times or more. The chain employs TRBV12-3 or TRBV12-4 and TRBJ2-5; either TRBD1 or TRBD2 may fit D (5 bases each). The germline V and J ends were trimmed by 5 bases and 1 base, with 11 bases remaining between them. This CDR3 region has 14 residues. As DNA, the CDR3 is TGTGCCAGCAGTGCTCCAGGGACCCAAGAGACCCAGTACTTC. It translates to CASSAPGTQETQYF.

This clonotype has just a few counts. The chain employs TRBV6-2 or TRBV6-3 and TRBJ2-4; 9 nucleotides agree with TRBD1. J was trimmed by 2 bases and V by 7 bases; bases with no gene match: 21. This CDR3 has 20 residues. CDR1 MNHEY and CDR2 SVGEGT come from the germline V gene. CDR3: CASKSYSGTGSSATKNIQYF. The CDR3 nucleotides read TGTGCCAGCAAGAGTTACAGCGGGACAGGGTCGTCAGCTACCAAAAACATTCAGTACTTC.

This clonotype was counted many times. The chain has TRBV6-1 and TRBJ2-2, with TRBD1 as a possible D gene (6 bases). The CDR3 spans 13 residues. CDR1 is MNHNS and CDR2 is SASEGT in the germline V gene. The germline V and J ends were trimmed by 7 bases and 2 bases, with 8 bases remaining between them. This CDR3 is CASKGQNTGELFF. The CDR3 DNA sequence: TGTGCCAGCAAGGGACAAAACACCGGGGAGCTGTTTTTT.

This clonotype was counted ten times or more. The J gene is TRBJ2-7, the V gene TRBV9; 12 bases align to TRBD2. The V and J ends lost 3 bases and 1 base, in that order; junction bases with no gene match: 2. Germline lookup yields CDR1 SGDLS and CDR2 YYNGEE. The CDR3 consists of 15 residues. The CDR3 DNA reads as TGTGCCAGCAGCGCGCTAGCGGGGGGGTCCTACGAGCAGTACTTC. It specifies CASSALAGGSYEQYF.

This clonotype was picked up many times. The V and J genes are TRBV20-1 and TRBJ1-5, with D unclear. This CDR3 has 15 amino acids. V lost 0 bases to trimming and J lost 0 bases, with 9 bases between them. CDR1 DFQATT and CDR2 SNEGSKA come from the germline V gene (reference sequence). CDR3 sequence (DNA): TGCAGTGCTAGAGACGCAGCCTATAGCAATCAGCCCCAGCATTTT. Protein sequence: CSARDAAYSNQPQHF.

The sample holds many counts of this clonotype. The chain joins TRBV20-1 to TRBJ2-3; no definite D call. Deletions cut 3 bases from V and 3 bases from J, with 13 bases between. This CDR3 has 14 amino acids. CDR1 is DFQATT and CDR2 is SNEGSKA in the germline V gene (reference sequence). The CDR3 DNA is TGCAGTGCTAGGTCCCCCCGAACGACAGATACGCAGTATTTT. This sequence encodes CSARSPRTTDTQYF.